This paragraph reports one T cell receptor beta chain. The protocol was immunoSEQ multiplex PCR, while the TCRdb copy is restricted to in-frame clones and leaves out a portion. This sample yields about 110,000 clones, of which 85% to 90% are seen a single time; 0.34% belongs to the top ten. This CDR3 comprises 13 residues. CDR1 is ENHRY and CDR2 is SYGVKD in the germline V gene. V was clipped by 7 bases and J by 5 bases; unmatched bases: 5. The data stem from a study of Tregs in tolerant kidney transplant recipients. This TCR was recovered from a human donor who received a combined kidney and bone marrow transplant. The chain couples TRBV10-3 to TRBJ2-4; 7 bases are a match to TRBD1. This specimen consisted of CD4+ T cells from blood, obtained before the transplant. The CDR3 region is CAIKGASENIQYF. The CDR3 DNA reads as TGTGCCATCAAGGGGGCGTCGGAAAACATTCAGTACTTC.